A single sample gave rise to the 20 T cell receptor beta chains below, sequenced in a study of CD8+CD57+ T cells in acquired aplastic anemia. The study profiled TCR beta VDJ and CDR3 using genomic DNA as template. TCRdb re-analysed the reads in MiXCR, keeping a single row per CDR3 protein. Among 200,000 or so distinct CDR3 sequences listed, 64% were seen once. Sequenced input: sorted CD4+, CD8+, or CD8+CD57+ T cells (not recorded which) from PBMCs. The receptors derive from a human donor with severe aplastic anemia or a healthy control (not recorded which).

The chain combines TRBV4-1 with TRBJ2-7; 8 nucleotides match TRBD1. Trimming at V came to 6 bases and at J to 5 bases, leaving 6 bases not matched to a gene. CDR1 is MGHRA, CDR2 YSYEKL, per germline. The CDR3 totals 13 residues. DNA for the CDR3: TGCGCCAGCAGGCGGCAGGGGGCGGACGAGCAGTACTTC. This gives the protein CASRRQGADEQYF.

The chain carries TRBV7-2 and TRBJ2-7; 8 bases match TRBD1. The CDR3 is made up of 15 amino acids. From germline, CDR1 is SGHTA and CDR2 FQGNSA. V shed 4 bases and J 3 bases; nucleotides not matched to a gene: 8. DNA for the CDR3: TGTGCCAGCAGCTACGCGGGGACAGGCAACTACGAGCAGTACTTC. The encoded protein is CASSYAGTGNYEQYF.

The chain uses TRBV19 and TRBJ2-6; D may be TRBD1 (7 bases). CDR3 length: 18 amino acids. With 1 base removed from V and 0 bases from J, the gap between germline ends came to 13 bases. Per germline, CDR1 LNHDA and CDR2 SQIVND (reference sequence). CDR3 sequence: CASSIGGQGGSGANVLTF. In DNA, the CDR3 is TGTGCCAGTAGTATAGGGGGCCAGGGGGGCTCTGGGGCCAACGTCCTGACTTTC.

This clonotype was counted at least ten times. The chain couples TRBV5-1 to TRBJ1-2; 8 bases map to TRBD1. CDR3 length: 17 residues. Germline V gene data show CDR1 as SGHRS and CDR2 as YFSETQ. V dropped 2 bases and J dropped 0; count of bases not matched to a gene: 9. CDR3 sequence (DNA): TGCGCCAGCAGCTTCGTGGACAGGGCTTCCCCTAACTATGGCTACACCTTC. Its translation is CASSFVDRASPNYGYTF.

The chain is built from TRBV2 and TRBJ2-3; 8 nucleotides match TRBD1. The J segment lost 4 bases and the V segment lost 6 bases, leaving 3 bases of the junction unmatched. The length of the CDR3 is 13 residues. Looked up from germline, CDR1 is SNHLY and CDR2 is FYNNEI. CDR3 nucleotides: TGTGCCAGCAGAGGGACAGGCCCAGATACGCAGTATTTT. Amino acid sequence: CASRGTGPDTQYF. The entire variable domain, with the rest obtained from reference TRBV2 and TRBJ2-3, is as follows: EPEVTQTPSHQVTQMGQEVILRCVPISNHLYFYWYRQILGQKVEFLVSFYNNEISEKSEIFDDQFSVERPDGSNFTLKIRSTKLEDSAMYFCASRGTGPDTQYFGPGTRLTVL.

This chain links TRBV14 with TRBJ2-2; D ambiguous. Between the trimmed V and J ends, which lost 0 bases and 6 bases, there was a span of 14 bases. Germline lookup yields CDR1 SGHDN and CDR2 FVKESK. The CDR3 extends over 16 amino acids. The CDR3 nucleotides read TGTGCCAGCAGCCAAGATCAACCCAGGTGGGCCGGGGAGCTGTTTTTT. Encoded protein: CASSQDQPRWAGELFF.

This clonotype was seen a handful of times. This CDR3 is CATSDPLADGGETQYF. The CDR3 bases are TGTGCCACCAGTGATCCACTAGCGGACGGGGGAGAGACCCAGTACTTC. The chain couples TRBV24-1 to TRBJ2-5, with TRBD2 identical over 8 bases. This CDR3 has 16 amino acids. The germline gives CDR1 KGHDR, CDR2 SFDVKD. Trimming removed 3 bases from V and 4 bases from J; junction bases left unmatched: 9.

V gene TRBV2 combines with J gene TRBJ1-5; tentative D call: TRBD1 (6 bases). The CDR3 sequence is 14 residues long. Germline V CDR1 and CDR2: SNHLY, FYNNEI. Trimming took 6 bases from V and 1 from J, leaving 10 bases between them. The CDR3 DNA follows: TGTGCCAGCAGAGAGGGGGGGAGCAATCAGCCCCAGCATTTT. It is translated as CASREGGSNQPQHF.

The chain recombines TRBV20-1 with TRBJ1-2, with 9 nucleotides matching TRBD1. The CDR3 totals 16 residues. V dropped 4 bases and J dropped 5; count of bases not matched to a gene: 14. CDR1 and CDR2 from the germline V gene are DFQATT and SNEGSKA (reference sequence). CDR3 in amino acids: CSATPPGQGNLYGYTF. The CDR3 DNA reads as TGCAGTGCTACCCCCCCGGGACAGGGAAACTTATATGGCTACACCTTC.

Ten or more counts support this clonotype. The chain employs TRBV5-1 and TRBJ2-7; perhaps TRBD2 as D (6 bases). Germline assignment: CDR1 SGHRS and CDR2 YFSETQ. V lost 0 bases, J lost 3 bases, and 10 bases lay in between. CDR3 length: 14 amino acids. CDR3: CASSLAGGGYEQYF. The CDR3 DNA reads as TGCGCCAGCAGCTTGGCCGGGGGTGGCTACGAGCAGTACTTC.

The genes are TRBV7-3 and TRBJ2-5, with 7 positions matching TRBD1. The better agreement between TRBJ2-7 and the DNA end casts doubt on the J call. The CDR3 consists of 13 residues. Per germline, CDR1 SGHTA and CDR2 FQGTGA. The CDR3 DNA reads as TGTGCCAGCAGCAGGGGGCCGTCCTACGAGCAGTACTTC. It yields the protein CASSRGPSYEQYF.

V gene TRBV5-1 combines with J gene TRBJ2-3; either TRBD1 or TRBD2 may supply D (6 bases each). Trimming cost V 6 bases and J 2 bases, with 16 bases left between them. The CDR3 length is 15 residues. CDR1 is SGHRS and CDR2 is YFSETQ in the germline V gene. The CDR3 loop is CASNQRGPYTDTQYF. For the CDR3, the DNA is TGCGCCAGCAACCAACGGGGGCCCTACACAGATACGCAGTATTTT. Using reference TRBV5-1 and TRBJ2-3 for the parts outside the CDR3, the full variable domain is KAGVTQTPRYLIKTRGQQVTLSCSPISGHRSVSWYQQTPGQGLQFLFEYFSETQRNKGNFPGRFSGRQFSNSRSEMNVSTLELGDSALYLCASNQRGPYTDTQYFGPGTRLTVL.

This clonotype was found a few times. The V call is TRBV7-9, the J call TRBJ2-7, with 7 bases aligning to TRBD1. CDR1 SEHNR and CDR2 FQNEAQ come from the germline V gene (reference sequence). CDR3 length: 16 amino acids. Trimming at V came to 5 bases and at J to 3 bases, leaving 13 bases not matched to a gene. CDR3 sequence (DNA): TGTGCCAGCAGCCAAGACTGGACAGGACCGGGCTACGAGCAGTACTTC. Translation gives CASSQDWTGPGYEQYF.

The genes are TRBV19 and TRBJ1-2; D is ambiguous. The CDR3 totals 12 residues. Trimming took off 5 bases at V and 7 bases at J, with 11 bases between the two ends. The V gene's germline CDR1 is LNHDA and CDR2 SQIVND (reference sequence). The CDR3 is CASSARGGGYTF. CDR3 nucleotide sequence: TGTGCCAGTAGTGCACGGGGTGGTGGCTACACCTTC.

This clonotype was counted a single time. This chain uses TRBV6-1 with TRBJ2-7, with D unresolved. The CDR3 spans 14 residues. The germline V gene encodes CDR1 MNHNS and CDR2 SASEGT. The V and J ends lost 7 bases and 1 base respectively, with 14 bases between them. The CDR3 spells CASTLPGQSYEQYF. CDR3 bases: TGTGCCAGCACCCTACCGGGCCAGTCCTACGAGCAGTACTTC.

This chain uses TRBV25-1 with TRBJ1-1; D not resolved. Trimming cost V 5 bases and J 4 bases, with 14 bases left between them. Germline V gene data show CDR1 as MGHDK and CDR2 as SYGVNS. This CDR3 has 14 amino acids. Written as DNA, the CDR3 is TGTGCCAGCAGTCTCATGGACGCGATCACTGAAGCTTTCTTT. It codes for CASSLMDAITEAFF.

The chain has TRBV20-1 and TRBJ1-2; 9 bases line up with TRBD1. Trimming removed 6 bases from V and 4 bases from J; junction bases left unmatched: 9. The CDR3 is 14 residues long. Germline CDR1 DFQATT, CDR2 SNEGSKA (reference sequence). The CDR3 region is CSAPTPTGGYGYTF. The CDR3 bases are TGCAGTGCCCCGACCCCGACAGGGGGCTATGGCTACACCTTC.

The V gene is TRBV7-9, the J gene TRBJ2-1; D perhaps matches TRBD2 (7 bases). The CDR3 has 13 amino acids. The germline V gene has CDR1 SEHNR and CDR2 FQNEAQ (reference sequence). The V end lost 4 bases, the J end lost 9 bases, and 13 bases lay between the germline ends. The DNA of the CDR3 is TGTGCCAGCAGCTCACAGGGACTAAGTGAGCAGTTCTTC. Translation: CASSSQGLSEQFF. Full variable domain (rest looked up from reference TRBV7-9 and TRBJ2-1): DTGVSQNPRHKITKRGQNVTFRCDPISEHNRLYWYRQTLGQGPEFLTYFQNEAQLEKSRLLSDRFSAERPKGSFSTLEIQRTEQGDSAMYLCASSSQGLSEQFFGPGTRLTVL.

This clonotype was detected many times. The V gene is TRBV12-3 or TRBV12-4, the J gene TRBJ2-2; D gene unclear. This CDR3 has 15 residues. With 0 bases removed from V and 6 bases from J, the gap between germline ends came to 11 bases. The CDR3 loop is CASSLAPEGAGELFF. DNA of the CDR3: TGTGCCAGCAGTTTAGCGCCGGAAGGCGCCGGGGAGCTGTTTTTT.

The chain is built from TRBV15 and TRBJ2-5, with D maybe TRBD2 (6 bases). The CDR3 sequence is 13 residues long. Germline CDR1 and CDR2: LNHNV and YYDKDF (reference sequence). Trimming removed 4 bases at V and 5 bases at J, with 11 bases between. The CDR3 DNA follows: TGTGCCACCAGCATCCGACGGGGGGAGACCCAGTACTTC. Translation: CATSIRRGETQYF.